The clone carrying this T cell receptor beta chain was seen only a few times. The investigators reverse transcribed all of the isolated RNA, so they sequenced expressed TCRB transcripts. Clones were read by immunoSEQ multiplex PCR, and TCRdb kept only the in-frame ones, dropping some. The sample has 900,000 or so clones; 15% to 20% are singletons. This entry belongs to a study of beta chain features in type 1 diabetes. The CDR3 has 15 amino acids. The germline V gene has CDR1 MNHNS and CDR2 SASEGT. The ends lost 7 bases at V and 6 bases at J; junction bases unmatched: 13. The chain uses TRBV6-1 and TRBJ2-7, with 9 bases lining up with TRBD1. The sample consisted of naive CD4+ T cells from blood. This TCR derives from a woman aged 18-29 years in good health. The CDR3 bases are TGTGCCAGCATGAATTCGGGACAGGGTTCGGGCGAGCAGTACTTC. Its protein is CASMNSGQGSGEQYF.